What follows are 9 T cell receptor beta chains derived from one specimen sequenced in a study of glioma-infiltrating T cells listed by TCRdb under 2016. The instrument was an Illumina MiSeq. TCR alpha and beta CDR3 regions were amplified with the iRepertoire nested amplicon-rescue multiplex PCR (arm-PCR) platform from RNA. Using fastp at Q25 and MiXCR, TCRdb reprocessed the public reads and kept productive beta chains. Duplicate CDR3 protein sequences are folded into a single record with the most common DNA and genes. The sample has 100,000 to 150,000 distinct CDR3 sequences on record, roughly 23% of them singletons. The ten most abundant clones make up nearly 15% of the sample. Sample: glioma tissue, nonneoplastic brain tissue, or PBMCs (not recorded which). Every receptor here comes from a human donor with low-grade glioma or glioblastoma, undergoing nonglioma brain surgery, or in good health (not recorded which).

As regards this clonotype: A much larger clone lies a single base off, so this may be a read error. The chain employs TRBV7-3 and TRBJ2-2; weak D call: TRBD1 (6 bases). CDR1 is SGHTA and CDR2 is FQGTGA in the germline V gene. V was shortened by 8 bases and J by 7 bases, with 17 bases between the two germline ends. There are 14 residues in the CDR3. In DNA, the CDR3 is TGTGCCAGCCGCGTAGATACAGGGTTCGGGGAGCTGTTTTTT. Protein sequence: CASRVDTGFGELFF.

This clonotype was observed a few times. The CDR3 end shows no conserved phenylalanine or tryptophan, and so a read error is likely. This sequence joins TRBV7-2 and TRBJ2-2; maybe TRBD2 (5 bases). CDR1 and CDR2 (germline): SGHTA, FQGNSA. CDR3 size: 17 residues. The V end lost 2 bases, the J end lost 2 bases, and 15 bases lay between the germline ends. The CDR3 nucleotides read TGTGCCAGCAGCTTAACATTTACACTAGTAAACACCGGGGAGCTGTTTCTT. Translation: CASSLTFTLVNTGELFL.

This clonotype showed up many times. This chain links TRBV20-1 with TRBJ2-6; D call uncertain. Per germline, CDR1 DFQATT and CDR2 SNEGSKA (reference sequence). The V end was cut by 5 bases, the J end by 2 bases, with 10 bases between. The CDR3 sequence is 14 residues long. The CDR3 nucleotides are TGCAGTGCTTCAGATAACACTGGGGCCAACGTCCTGACTTTC. Its translation: CSASDNTGANVLTF.

There are a few counts of this clonotype. The chain carries TRBV4-1 and TRBJ2-7; D ambiguous. CDR3 length: 15 residues. CDR1 MGHRA and CDR2 YSYEKL come from the germline V gene. V lost 2 bases and J 0 bases, leaving 11 bases between the germline ends. The CDR3 here is CASSQSLWGSYEQYF. Here the CDR3 DNA reads TGCGCCAGCAGCCAATCGCTCTGGGGCTCCTACGAGCAGTACTTC.

With respect to this clonotype: A single base separates this from a much larger clone, so it may be a read error. The conserved final phenylalanine or tryptophan is absent from the CDR3, which likely points to a read error. The J gene is TRBJ2-7, the V gene TRBV7-2; D perhaps matches TRBD2 (5 bases). Germline CDR1 reads SGHTA; CDR2 reads FQGNSA. V lost 5 bases to trimming and J lost 3 bases, with 14 bases between them. The CDR3 has 14 residues. In nucleotides, the CDR3 is TGTGCCAGCAGCCCTAGGGAGAGCTACTACGAGCAGTACTTA. As protein: CASSPRESYYEQYL.

The sample holds many counts of this clonotype. The chain uses TRBV7-9 and TRBJ2-7, with TRBD2 identical over 13 bases. Germline loops: CDR1 SEHNR, CDR2 FQNEAQ (reference sequence). The V gene end was trimmed by 4 bases and the J gene end by 7 bases; junction bases not matched to a gene: 13. The CDR3 is 17 residues long. The CDR3 sequence is CASSSGRGLAGAGEQYF. CDR3 bases: TGTGCCAGCAGCTCTGGCCGAGGACTAGCGGGAGCAGGGGAGCAGTACTTC.

With regard to this clonotype: A read error is possible here, since a much larger clone lies one base away. The CDR3 DNA reads as TGTGCCAGCAGTTACTCGTCCGACAGGGGTGGGGGGCAGTACTTC. Encoded protein: CASSYSSDRGGGQYF. The chain uses TRBV6-6 and TRBJ2-7; 8 bases are shared with TRBD1. CDR1 is MNHNY and CDR2 is SVGAGI in the germline V gene (reference sequence). V lost 0 bases, J lost 9 bases, and 10 bases stayed unmatched. This CDR3 comprises 15 residues.

This clonotype has a handful of counts. A much more abundant neighbour one base away suggests this may be a read error. The gene calls are TRBV7-2 and TRBJ2-1, with 7 bases identical to TRBD2. This CDR3 is built from 14 residues. Germline V gives CDR1 SGHTA, CDR2 FQGNSA. V dropped 8 bases and J dropped 8; count of bases not matched to a gene: 12. The DNA for the CDR3 is TGTGCCAGCCGCACCGGGACTATCCCATATGAGCAGTTCTTC. Translated: CASRTGTIPYEQFF.

This clonotype was detected many times. The chain carries TRBV20-1 and TRBJ1-1; D perhaps matches TRBD1 (6 bases). CDR1 is DFQATT and CDR2 is SNEGSKA in the germline V gene (reference sequence). Between the trimmed V and J ends, which lost 4 bases and 4 bases, there was a span of 10 bases. CDR3 length: 12 residues. CDR3 sequence (DNA): TGCAGTGCTACTGGACAGACCACTGAAGCTTTCTTT. Amino acids: CSATGQTTEAFF.